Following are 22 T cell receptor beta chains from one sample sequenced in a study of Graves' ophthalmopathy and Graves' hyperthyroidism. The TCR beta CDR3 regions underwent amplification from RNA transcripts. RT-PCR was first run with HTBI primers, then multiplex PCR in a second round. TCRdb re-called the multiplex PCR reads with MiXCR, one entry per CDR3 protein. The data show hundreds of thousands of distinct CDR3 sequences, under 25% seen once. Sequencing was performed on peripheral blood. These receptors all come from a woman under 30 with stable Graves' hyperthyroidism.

The CDR3 region has the DNA TGTGCCAGCAGCCCTTTCGGGAGATCCTATAATTCACCCCTCCACTTT. As protein: CASSPFGRSYNSPLHF. V gene TRBV6-1 combines with J gene TRBJ1-6; D remains unclear. The CDR3 has 16 amino acids. V lost 6 bases, J lost 1 base, and 13 bases lay in between. The germline V gene has CDR1 MNHNS and CDR2 SASEGT.

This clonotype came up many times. CDR3 residues: CASRLGPYNQPQHF. The CDR3 nucleotides read TGTGCCAGCAGGCTCGGACCGTACAATCAGCCCCAGCATTTT. The chain is built from TRBV12-3 or TRBV12-4 and TRBJ1-5; no clear D gene. This CDR3 spans 14 amino acids. Deletions cut 6 bases from V and 3 bases from J, with 12 bases between.

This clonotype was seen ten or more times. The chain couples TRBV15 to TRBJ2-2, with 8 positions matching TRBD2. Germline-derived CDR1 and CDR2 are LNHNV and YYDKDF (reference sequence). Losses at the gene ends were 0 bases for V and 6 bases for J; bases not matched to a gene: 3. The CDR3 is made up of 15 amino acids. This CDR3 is CATSRERGGSGELFF. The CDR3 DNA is TGTGCCACCAGCAGAGAACGGGGGGGTTCCGGGGAGCTGTTTTTT. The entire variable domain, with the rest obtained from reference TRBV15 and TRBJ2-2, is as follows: DAMVIQNPRYQVTQFGKPVTLSCSQTLNHNVMYWYQQKSSQAPKLLFHYYDKDFNNEADTPDNFQSRRPNTSFCFLDIRSPGLGDTAMYLCATSRERGGSGELFFGEGSRLTVL.

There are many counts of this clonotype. The CDR3: CAIKSSDTGELFF. In DNA, the CDR3 is TGTGCCATCAAGAGCTCGGACACCGGGGAGCTGTTTTTT. The chain carries TRBV6-2 or TRBV6-3 and TRBJ2-2; D gene unclear. The CDR3 runs to 13 residues. Trimming removed 10 bases from V and 3 bases from J, with 12 bases in between. Germline CDR1 MNHEY, CDR2 SVGEGT.

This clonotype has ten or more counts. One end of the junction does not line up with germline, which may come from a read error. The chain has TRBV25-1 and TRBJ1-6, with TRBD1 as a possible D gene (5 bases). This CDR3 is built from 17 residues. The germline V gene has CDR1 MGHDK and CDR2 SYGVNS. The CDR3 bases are TGCGCCAGCAGTGGTTCATACGACAGAGTCTCGATATCACCCCTCCACTTT. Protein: CASSGSYDRVSISPLHF.

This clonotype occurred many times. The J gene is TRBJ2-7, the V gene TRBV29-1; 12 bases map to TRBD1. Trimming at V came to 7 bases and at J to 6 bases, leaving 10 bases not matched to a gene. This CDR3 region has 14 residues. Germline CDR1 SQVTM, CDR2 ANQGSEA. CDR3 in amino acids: CSAYPGQGASEQYF. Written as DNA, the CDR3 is TGCAGCGCATATCCGGGACAGGGGGCCTCCGAGCAGTACTTC.

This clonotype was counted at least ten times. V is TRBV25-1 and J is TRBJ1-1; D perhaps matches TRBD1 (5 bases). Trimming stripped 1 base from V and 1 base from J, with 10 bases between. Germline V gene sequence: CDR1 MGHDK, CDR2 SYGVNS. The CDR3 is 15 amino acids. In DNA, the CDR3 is TGTGCCAGCAGTGAATCGCGGGGCTGGAACACTGAAGCTTTCTTT. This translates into CASSESRGWNTEAFF.

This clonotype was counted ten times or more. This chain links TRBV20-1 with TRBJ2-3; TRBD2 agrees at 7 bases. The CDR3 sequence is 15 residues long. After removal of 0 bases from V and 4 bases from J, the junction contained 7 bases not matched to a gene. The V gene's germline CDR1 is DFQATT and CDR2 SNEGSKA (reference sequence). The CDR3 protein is CSARESGRGPDTQYF. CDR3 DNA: TGCAGTGCTAGAGAAAGTGGGAGGGGCCCAGATACGCAGTATTTT.

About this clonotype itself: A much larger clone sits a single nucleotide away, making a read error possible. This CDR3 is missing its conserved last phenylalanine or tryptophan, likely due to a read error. The CDR3: CASSSRGDRLNTEAFY. The DNA for the CDR3 is TGTGCCAGCAGCTCAAGGGGGGACAGACTGAACACTGAAGCTTTCTAT. The genes are TRBV7-8 and TRBJ1-1, with TRBD1 matching 7 bases. The CDR3 spans 16 residues. From germline, CDR1 is SGHVS and CDR2 FQNEAQ. V was clipped by 4 bases and J by 0 bases; unmatched bases: 8.

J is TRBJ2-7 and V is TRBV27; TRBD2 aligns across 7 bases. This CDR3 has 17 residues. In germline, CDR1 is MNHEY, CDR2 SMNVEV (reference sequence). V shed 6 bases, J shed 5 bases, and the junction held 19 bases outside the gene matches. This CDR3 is CASRPVERGPGRDEQYF. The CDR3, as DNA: TGTGCCAGCAGGCCGGTTGAACGGGGTCCGGGGAGGGACGAGCAGTACTTC.

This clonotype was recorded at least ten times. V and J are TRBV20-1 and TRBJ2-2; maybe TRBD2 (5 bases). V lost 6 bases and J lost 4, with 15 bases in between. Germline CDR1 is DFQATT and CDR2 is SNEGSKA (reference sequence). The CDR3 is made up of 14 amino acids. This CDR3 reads CSATTSSITGELFF. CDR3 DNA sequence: TGCAGTGCAACCACTAGTTCGATCACCGGGGAGCTGTTTTTT.

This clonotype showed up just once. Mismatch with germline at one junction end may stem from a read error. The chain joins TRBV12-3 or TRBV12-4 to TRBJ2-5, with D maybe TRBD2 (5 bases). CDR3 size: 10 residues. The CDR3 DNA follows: TGTGCCAGCAGTTTAACTAGGGTGCACTTC. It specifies CASSLTRVHF.

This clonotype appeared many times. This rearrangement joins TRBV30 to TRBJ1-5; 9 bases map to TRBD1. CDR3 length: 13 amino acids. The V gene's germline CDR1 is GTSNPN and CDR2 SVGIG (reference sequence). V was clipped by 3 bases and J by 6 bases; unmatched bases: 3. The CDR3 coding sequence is TGTGCCTGGAGACAGGGGGCGCGTCAGCCCCAGCATTTT. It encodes CAWRQGARQPQHF.

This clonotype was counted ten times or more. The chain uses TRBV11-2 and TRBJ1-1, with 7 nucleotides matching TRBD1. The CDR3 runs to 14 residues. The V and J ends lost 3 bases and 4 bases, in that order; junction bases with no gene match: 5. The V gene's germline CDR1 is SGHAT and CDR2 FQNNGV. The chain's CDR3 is CASSFDRVGTEAFF. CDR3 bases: TGTGCCAGCAGCTTCGACAGGGTCGGCACTGAAGCTTTCTTT.

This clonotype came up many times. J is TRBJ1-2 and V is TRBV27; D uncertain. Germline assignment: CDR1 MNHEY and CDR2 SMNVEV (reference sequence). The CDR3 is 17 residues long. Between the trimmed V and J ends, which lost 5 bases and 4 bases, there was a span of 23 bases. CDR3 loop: CASSPLPLGRIFYGYTF. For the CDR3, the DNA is TGTGCCAGCAGTCCCCTACCATTAGGACGGATTTTCTATGGCTACACCTTC.

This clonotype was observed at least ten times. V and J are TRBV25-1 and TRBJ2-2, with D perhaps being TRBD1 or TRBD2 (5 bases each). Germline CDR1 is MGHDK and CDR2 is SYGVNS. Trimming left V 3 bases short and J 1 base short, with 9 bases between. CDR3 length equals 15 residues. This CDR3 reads CASSERGRNTGELFF. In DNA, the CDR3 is TGTGCCAGCAGTGAGAGGGGCAGGAACACCGGGGAGCTGTTTTTT.

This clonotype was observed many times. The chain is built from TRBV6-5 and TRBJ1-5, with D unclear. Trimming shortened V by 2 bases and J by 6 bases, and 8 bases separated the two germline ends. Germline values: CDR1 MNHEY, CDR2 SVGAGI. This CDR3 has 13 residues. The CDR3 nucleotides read TGTGCCAGCAGTTACATGTTGGGTCAGCCCCAGCATTTT. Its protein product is CASSYMLGQPQHF.

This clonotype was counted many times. In DNA form, the CDR3 reads TGTGCCAGCAGTTTCCGGGACAGGGATCAGCCCCAGCATTTT. It specifies CASSFRDRDQPQHF. V usage is TRBV12-3 or TRBV12-4 and J usage is TRBJ1-5; 9 positions match TRBD1. The CDR3 sequence is 14 residues long. With 3 bases clipped from V and 5 bases from J, the junction kept 2 bases outside the gene matches.

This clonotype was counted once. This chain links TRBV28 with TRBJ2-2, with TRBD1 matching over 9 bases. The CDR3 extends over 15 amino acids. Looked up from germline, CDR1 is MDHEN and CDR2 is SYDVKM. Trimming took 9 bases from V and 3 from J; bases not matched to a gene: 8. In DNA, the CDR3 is TGTGCCAGTACAGGGGGCGCCTCCTACACCGGGGAGCTGTTTTTT. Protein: CASTGGASYTGELFF.

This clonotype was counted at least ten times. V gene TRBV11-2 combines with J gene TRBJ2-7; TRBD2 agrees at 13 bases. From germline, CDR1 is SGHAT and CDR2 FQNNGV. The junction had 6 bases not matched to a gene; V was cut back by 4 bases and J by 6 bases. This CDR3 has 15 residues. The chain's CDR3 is CASSSGTSGNIEQYF. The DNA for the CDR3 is TGTGCCAGCAGCTCGGGGACTAGCGGGAACATCGAGCAGTACTTC.

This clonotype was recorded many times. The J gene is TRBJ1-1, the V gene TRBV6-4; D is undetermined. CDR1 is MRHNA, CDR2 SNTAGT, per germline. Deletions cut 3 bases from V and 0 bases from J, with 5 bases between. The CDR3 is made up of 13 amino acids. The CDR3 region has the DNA TGTGCCAGCAGTGAGGAAATGAACACTGAAGCTTTCTTT. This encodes CASSEEMNTEAFF.

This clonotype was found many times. CDR3 nucleotide sequence: TGTGCCACCAGCAGAGATGCGGGAGGGCCTGAGACCCAGTACTTC. Residues: CATSRDAGGPETQYF. The rearrangement uses TRBV15 and TRBJ2-5; TRBD2 matches 9 bases. The germline V gene has CDR1 LNHNV and CDR2 YYDKDF (reference sequence). CDR3 size: 15 residues. The ends lost 0 bases at V and 5 bases at J; junction bases unmatched: 4. The full variable domain, with the rest looked up from reference TRBV15 and TRBJ2-5, is DAMVIQNPRYQVTQFGKPVTLSCSQTLNHNVMYWYQQKSSQAPKLLFHYYDKDFNNEADTPDNFQSRRPNTSFCFLDIRSPGLGDTAMYLCATSRDAGGPETQYFGPGTRLLVL.